What follows describes a single TCR beta chain. This sample was taken from a study of blood T cell repertoires in COVID-19. Background on the study: PBMCs, B-cell-depleted T cells, or T cells provided the cDNA or gDNA that made up the material.

Per the study methods: Reference gene primer amplification yielded estimated nucleated cell counts. Here immunoSEQ multiplex PCR was the method, and the copy in TCRdb shows in-frame clones only, minus some. V and J calls and clone size are as listed in that table; D and trimming were resolved from the DNA. Of 230,000 or so clones listed, around nine tenths are singletons. Participant-reported clinical history was the basis for cohort assignment. CDR1 and CDR2 (germline): MDHEN, SYDVKM. The CDR3 runs to 15 residues. V was clipped by 5 bases and J by 8 bases; unmatched bases: 9. The sequence came from a woman in her forties or fifties with acute COVID-19. The V and J genes are TRBV28 and TRBJ1-6; 7 nucleotides match TRBD1. The sequencing sample was made of PBMCs or T cells enriched from blood (not recorded which). CDR3 protein: CASSPYGQVHSPLHF. The CDR3 DNA follows: TGTGCCAGCAGTCCCTATGGACAGGTCCATTCACCCCTCCACTTT.